The clone carrying this T cell receptor beta chain has at least ten counts. Its antigen is unknown. This entry belongs to a study of breast tumors, draining lymph nodes, adjacent tissues. Points from the study as a whole: Most tumor T cells seemingly derive from lymph node, then expand in tumor. Tumor and nontumor repertoires were significantly more similar in luminal-like than in basal-like breast cancer. Tumor repertoires ranked between lymph nodes and nontumor tissue in diversity, with V and J gene preferences.

Samples came from axillary lymph nodes draining the breast cancer. One entry per CDR3 protein, called by TCRdb with MiXCR from the multiplex PCR reads. The sample lists fewer than 300,000 distinct CDR3 sequences, 32% seen once, with approximately 1.4% in the top ten. The germline V and J ends were trimmed by 2 bases and 1 base, with 4 bases remaining between them. The CDR3 loop spans 13 amino acids. CDR1 is SGHRS, CDR2 YFSETQ, per germline. This receptor was identified in a female donor with breast cancer. Some clones in this sample may be carry-over from other donors' samples. Material for sequencing was axillary lymph node tissue. V is TRBV5-1 and J is TRBJ1-3; unclear D gene. CDR3 nucleotide sequence: TGCGCCAGCAGCTTCGGGTCTGGAAACACCATATATTTT. This sequence encodes CASSFGSGNTIYF.